This entry lists 30 T cell receptor beta chains sequenced from one sample in a study of T cells after yellow fever vaccination. TCRdb redid the calling of the 5' RACE reads with MiXCR, one entry per CDR3 protein. The repertoire holds 230,000 or so distinct CDR3 sequences, with approximately 6.7% as singletons. The material sequenced was CD4+ T cells sorted from PBMCs, taken on the day of the yellow fever booster vaccination. These receptor sequences come from a man in his thirties or forties who received the YFV17D yellow fever vaccine.

This clonotype showed up just a few times. This sequence joins TRBV6-5 and TRBJ2-7, with D possibly matching TRBD2 (6 bases). Between the trimmed V and J ends, which lost 6 bases and 0 bases, there was a span of 12 bases. CDR1 and CDR2 (germline): MNHEY, SVGAGI. This CDR3 has 14 amino acids. CDR3 sequence reads: CASRASVASYEQYF. CDR3 in DNA: TGTGCCAGCAGAGCTAGCGTCGCCTCCTACGAGCAGTACTTC.

This clonotype appeared many times. V is TRBV20-1 and J is TRBJ2-2; D is unresolved. This CDR3 comprises 12 residues. Germline loops: CDR1 DFQATT, CDR2 SNEGSKA (reference sequence). Trimming shortened V by 6 bases and J by 8 bases, and 13 bases separated the two germline ends. CDR3 in DNA: TGCAGTGCCAGAACACCCGGGGGGGAGCTGTTTTTT. Translating gives CSARTPGGELFF.

In nucleotides, the CDR3 is TGTGCCAGCAGCCAGGAACTAGGTTACAATGAGCAGTTCTTC. This codes for CASSQELGYNEQFF. V gene TRBV4-2 combines with J gene TRBJ2-1; weak D call: TRBD2 (5 bases). CDR1 and CDR2 (germline): LGHNA, YNFKEQ. This CDR3 region has 14 residues. V dropped 3 bases and J dropped 4 bases, with 10 bases sitting between them.

The chain has TRBV9 and TRBJ2-7; 9 nucleotides align to TRBD1. The CDR3 is 14 residues long. After removal of 2 bases from V and 3 bases from J, the junction contained 3 bases not matched to a gene. Germline-derived CDR1 and CDR2 are SGDLS and YYNGEE. For the CDR3, the DNA is TGTGCCAGCAGCGTTTCGGGACAGGGCTACGAGCAGTACTTC. This codes for CASSVSGQGYEQYF.

The chain joins TRBV5-1 to TRBJ2-3; weak D call: TRBD1 (5 bases). The V gene lost 1 base and the J gene lost 3 bases, with 9 bases spanning the gap. Looked up from germline, CDR1 is SGHRS and CDR2 is YFSETQ. CDR3 size: 14 residues. CDR3 residues: CASSLQGTTDTQYF. The DNA of the CDR3 is TGCGCCAGCAGCTTGCAGGGAACTACAGATACGCAGTATTTT.

Written as DNA, the CDR3 is TGTGCCAGCAGCTTAAGCGTGGGACGCTTTGACACAGATACGCAGTATTTT. Translation: CASSLSVGRFDTDTQYF. This chain connects TRBV11-2 to TRBJ2-3; the D gene could be TRBD1 or TRBD2 (5 bases each). Per the germline V gene, CDR1 is SGHAT and CDR2 is FQNNGV. Trimming cost V 2 bases and J 2 bases, with 17 bases left between them. This CDR3 is 17 amino acids long.

This clonotype was seen a few times. The rearrangement links TRBV5-4 to TRBJ1-1; the D gene is possibly TRBD1 (5 bases). The germline V gene has CDR1 SGHNT and CDR2 YYREEE (reference sequence). The CDR3 is 14 residues long. V lost 4 bases, J lost 1 base, and 11 bases lay in between. CDR3 sequence: CASSHRDANTEAFF. CDR3 DNA sequence: TGTGCCAGCAGCCACCGGGACGCGAACACTGAAGCTTTCTTT.

This clonotype was observed a few times. The CDR3 sequence: CASSLTSGVSYNEQFF. CDR3 bases: TGTGCCAGCAGCTTAACTAGCGGGGTCTCCTACAATGAGCAGTTCTTC. V and J are TRBV7-3 and TRBJ2-1, with 8 positions matching TRBD2. The CDR3 extends over 16 amino acids. Germline V gives CDR1 SGHTA, CDR2 FQGTGA. Trimming at V came to 0 bases and at J to 0 bases, leaving 1 base not matched to a gene.

Concerning this clonotype itself: One base away lies a much larger clone, so this may be a sequencing read error. This rearrangement joins TRBV19 to TRBJ2-7; D is unclear. V dropped 0 bases and J dropped 2 bases, with 14 bases sitting between them. Germline lookup yields CDR1 LNHDA and CDR2 SQIVND (reference sequence). The CDR3 runs to 16 residues. The CDR3 loop is CASSIERTRTAYEQYF. CDR3 DNA: TGTGCCAGTAGTATAGAACGAACCCGAACCGCCTACGAGCAGTACTTC.

The sample holds a few counts of this clonotype. The chain uses TRBV20-1 and TRBJ2-7; 8 nucleotides match TRBD2. After removal of 5 bases from V and 2 bases from J, the junction contained 5 bases not matched to a gene. CDR1 is DFQATT, CDR2 SNEGSKA, per germline (reference sequence). This CDR3 has 13 residues. The DNA for the CDR3 is TGCAGTGCTGTGACTAGCGTTACCTACGAGCAGTACTTC. Translation: CSAVTSVTYEQYF.

This clonotype was counted at least ten times. The rearrangement uses TRBV5-5 and TRBJ2-2; no clear D gene. Germline assignment: CDR1 SGHKS and CDR2 YYEKEE (reference sequence). The CDR3 is made up of 14 amino acids. V was clipped by 4 bases and J by 5 bases, with 12 bases between them. DNA of the CDR3: TGTGCCAGCAGCGTCGATGATGAGACCGGGGAGCTGTTTTTT. It codes for CASSVDDETGELFF.

In this sample, this clonotype turned up a few times. The V and J genes are TRBV4-2 and TRBJ2-2; 14 bases align to TRBD2. The trim removed 4 bases at V and 9 bases at J, leaving 4 bases unmatched. The CDR3 runs to 15 residues. CDR1 and CDR2 from the germline V gene are LGHNA and YNFKEQ. CDR3 sequence: CASSLGTSGSRELFF. The CDR3 nucleotides are TGTGCCAGCAGCCTCGGGACTAGCGGGAGCAGGGAGCTGTTTTTT.

The chain has TRBV9 and TRBJ2-5; D remains ambiguous. CDR1 is SGDLS and CDR2 is YYNGEE in the germline V gene. This CDR3 has 13 residues. Trimming left V 0 bases short and J 7 bases short, with 10 bases between. The CDR3 coding sequence is TGTGCCAGCAGCGTAGGGGTAGATGTGACCCAGTACTTC. The encoded protein is CASSVGVDVTQYF.

This clonotype has only a few counts. The rearrangement uses TRBV12-3 or TRBV12-4 and TRBJ1-2; TRBD1 is a possible D gene (5 bases). The length of the CDR3 is 13 residues. Trimming shortened V by 5 bases and J by 8 bases, and 15 bases separated the two germline ends. CDR3 amino acids: CASSPVRGGGYTF. CDR3 nucleotide sequence: TGTGCCAGCAGTCCTGTGAGGGGTGGAGGCTACACCTTC.

This clonotype has a handful of counts. The chain combines TRBV12-3 or TRBV12-4 with TRBJ2-7; 9 nucleotides line up with TRBD1. V lost 6 bases and J lost 2; bases outside the gene matches: 5. This CDR3 is built from 14 residues. For the CDR3, the DNA is TGTGCCAGCAGGGAGGGACAGGGTCCCTACGAGCAGTACTTC. Its protein product is CASREGQGPYEQYF.

In DNA form, the CDR3 reads TGCAGTGCTAGAGTGTTAAGTTTGAACACAGATACGCAGTATTTT. This sequence encodes CSARVLSLNTDTQYF. The V call is TRBV20-1, the J call TRBJ2-3, with D unresolved. Trimming took off 1 base at V and 2 bases at J, with 13 bases between the two ends. This CDR3 has 15 residues. In germline, CDR1 is DFQATT, CDR2 SNEGSKA (reference sequence).

V and J are TRBV11-2 and TRBJ2-6, with D perhaps being TRBD1 or TRBD2 (6 bases each). There are 18 residues in the CDR3. Germline-derived CDR1 and CDR2 are SGHAT and FQNNGV. The germline V and J ends were trimmed by 7 bases and 0 bases, with 19 bases remaining between them. The CDR3: CASKSLAGGCSGANVLTF. The DNA for the CDR3 is TGTGCCAGCAAGAGCTTAGCCGGGGGCTGCTCTGGGGCCAACGTCCTGACTTTC.

The V and J genes are TRBV7-8 and TRBJ1-1; D may be TRBD1 (5 bases). The V gene's germline CDR1 is SGHVS and CDR2 FQNEAQ. The CDR3 covers 16 residues. V was pared by 1 base and J by 0 bases, with 12 bases between. The CDR3 loop reads CASSLVTANMNTEAFF. For the CDR3, the DNA is TGTGCCAGCAGCTTAGTGACAGCCAATATGAACACTGAAGCTTTCTTT.

This clonotype was counted many times. The chain has TRBV20-1 and TRBJ2-5; D may be TRBD2 (5 bases). The CDR3 totals 14 residues. Germline V CDR1 and CDR2: DFQATT, SNEGSKA (reference sequence). V shed 6 bases and J shed 0 bases, with 14 bases lying between them. CDR3 nucleotides: TGCAGTGCCGCTCGGGGTTGGTACCAAGAGACCCAGTACTTC. Its protein product is CSAARGWYQETQYF.

This clonotype showed up just once. Sequence at one end of the junction differs from germline and may be a read error. V gene TRBV6-2 or TRBV6-3 combines with J gene TRBJ2-1; 8 bases are a match to TRBD2. This CDR3 is 16 amino acids long. Germline assignment: CDR1 MNHEY and CDR2 SVGEGT. The CDR3 sequence is CASRTAGTRDYNELFF. The DNA of the CDR3 is TGTGCCAGCAGGACCGCCGGGACTAGGGACTACAATGAGCTGTTCTTC.

This clonotype was seen more than once but under ten times. This chain joins TRBV20-1 and TRBJ2-2; D uncertain. V was cut by 5 bases and J by 3 bases, with 10 bases left in between. CDR3 size: 13 residues. CDR1 and CDR2 (germline): DFQATT, SNEGSKA (reference sequence). The CDR3 loop reads CSAPNGYTGELFF. CDR3 nucleotides: TGCAGTGCTCCCAACGGGTACACCGGGGAGCTGTTTTTT.

The rearrangement joins TRBV9 to TRBJ2-7, with a possible D match to TRBD2 (6 bases). V lost 1 base and J lost 4, with 15 bases in between. Germline CDR1 is SGDLS and CDR2 is YYNGEE. The CDR3 is 15 residues long. The CDR3 coding sequence is TGTGCCAGCAGCGTATACGGGGGTGAAGGATACGAGCAGTACTTC. Protein: CASSVYGGEGYEQYF.

This clonotype has more than one count but fewer than ten. The chain links TRBV9 to TRBJ2-5; TRBD2 matches at 7 bases. There are 16 residues in the CDR3. Germline values: CDR1 SGDLS, CDR2 YYNGEE. V was clipped by 4 bases and J by 1 base; unmatched bases: 10. The CDR3 protein is CASSILTSGGQETQYF. The CDR3 DNA follows: TGTGCCAGCAGCATTCTGACGTCGGGGGGCCAAGAGACCCAGTACTTC.

This clonotype was recorded a few times. CDR3 sequence reads: CANTDPRTDTQYF. CDR3 in DNA: TGCGCCAACACGGACCCCCGCACAGATACGCAGTATTTT. J is TRBJ2-3 and V is TRBV4-3; D gene ambiguous. CDR3 length equals 13 residues. Germline values: CDR1 LGHNA, CDR2 YSLEER. Between the trimmed V and J ends, which lost 10 bases and 1 base, there was a span of 12 bases.

This clonotype turned up a few times. The genes are TRBV20-1 and TRBJ2-7, with D possibly matching TRBD2 (5 bases). From germline, CDR1 is DFQATT and CDR2 SNEGSKA (reference sequence). The V and J ends lost 6 bases and 7 bases respectively, with 16 bases between them. The CDR3 is 12 residues long. The CDR3 DNA is TGCAGTGCAAAGAGGGCTCTGGAAGAGCAGTACTTC. Amino acid sequence: CSAKRALEEQYF.

This clonotype was counted a few times. V gene TRBV7-2 combines with J gene TRBJ1-6; unclear D gene. The germline CDR1 and CDR2 sequences are SGHTA and FQGNSA. The CDR3 contains 18 residues. V lost 0 bases and J lost 0, with 12 bases in between. The CDR3 is CASSLAVRQSSYNSPLHF. CDR3 DNA sequence: TGTGCCAGCAGCTTAGCGGTTAGGCAGAGCTCCTATAATTCACCCCTCCACTTT.

At least ten counts were recorded for this clonotype. The V call is TRBV12-3 or TRBV12-4, the J call TRBJ2-7, with TRBD2 matching over 7 bases. The V and J ends lost 9 bases and 6 bases, in that order; junction bases with no gene match: 8. The CDR3 length is 12 residues. The CDR3 bases are TGTGCCAGTGGGAGAAGCGGGACCGAGCAGTACTTC. Encoded protein: CASGRSGTEQYF.

This clonotype was seen ten or more times. The chain combines TRBV7-9 with TRBJ2-3, with a tentative D call TRBD1 (5 bases). Germline loops: CDR1 SEHNR, CDR2 FQNEAQ (reference sequence). Trimming stripped 4 bases from V and 0 bases from J, with 14 bases between. The CDR3 totals 16 residues. The CDR3 DNA reads as TGTGCCAGCAGCTCCCGACAGCGCTATAGCACAGATACGCAGTATTTT. Residues: CASSSRQRYSTDTQYF.

Many counts were recorded for this clonotype. V and J are TRBV5-1 and TRBJ2-6; 10 bases are shared with TRBD1. J lost 1 base, V lost 4 bases, and 5 bases had no gene match. Germline V gives CDR1 SGHRS, CDR2 YFSETQ. The CDR3 is 17 amino acids. CDR3 amino acids: CASSDRGPNSGANVLTF. Here the CDR3 DNA reads TGCGCCAGCAGCGACAGGGGGCCTAATTCTGGGGCCAACGTCCTGACTTTC.

This clonotype has just a few counts. The chain uses TRBV12-3 or TRBV12-4 and TRBJ1-4, with 8 bases lining up with TRBD1. V gave up 9 bases and J gave up 8 bases; unmatched junction bases: 8. The CDR3 consists of 13 residues. The CDR3 region is CASQGQEGEKLFF. CDR3 DNA sequence: TGTGCCAGTCAGGGACAGGAGGGCGAAAAACTGTTTTTT.